This entry concerns a single T cell receptor beta chain. This sample is part of a study of blood T cell repertoires in COVID-19. Study-level information: COVID-19 samples from acute and convalescent phases originated in the United States, Italy and Spain. PBMCs, B-cell-depleted T cells, or T cells provided the cDNA or gDNA that made up the material.

CDR3 length: 14 amino acids. V dropped 8 bases and J dropped 5; count of bases not matched to a gene: 7. Germline V lookup: CDR1 SGHKS, CDR2 YYEKEE (reference sequence). Study processing details: Amplification of reference gene primers was used by the study to estimate nucleated cell counts. Sequencing used immunoSEQ multiplex PCR; TCRdb keeps in-frame clones, though not all of them. The V and J calls and clone size come from that table; D and trimming were worked out from the DNA. This sample yields some 670,000 clones, of which 75% to 90% are seen a single time; around 0.3% belongs to the top ten. The sequenced sample was peripheral blood. The V gene is TRBV5-5, the J gene TRBJ2-2; 9 bases are a match to TRBD2. The sequence was collected from a woman aged 18-29 years with acute or convalescent COVID-19. The CDR3, as DNA: TGTGCCAGTCATAGACTAGCGGTTACCGGGGAGCTGTTTTTT. As protein: CASHRLAVTGELFF.